This T cell receptor (beta chain) stems from a study of graft-versus-host responses after intestinal transplantation. Study-wide findings and caveats: Some GvH clones were seen earlier in gut or blood, suggesting intestinal origin.

Per germline, CDR1 MNHEY and CDR2 SVGAGI. Trimming pared 6 bases from V and 5 bases from J, leaving 13 bases between. This CDR3 is 14 amino acids long. Intraepithelial lymphocytes and lamina propria lymphocytes were released through processing of graft tissue. Using immunoSEQ multiplex PCR, the repertoire was profiled, and TCRdb retains in-frame clones only, with some absent. The sample yields roughly 19,000 clones, approximately 70% seen once. In the case of this clone: Its antigen remains unidentified.

The sample consisted of ileum tissue, taken roughly three weeks after intestinal transplant. V usage is TRBV6-5 and J usage is TRBJ1-4, with a tentative D call TRBD1 (5 bases). The sequence was collected from a human patient who received an intestinal transplant, so some T cells may come from the graft donor. CDR3 region: CASRVRGQNEKLFF. Here the CDR3 DNA reads TGTGCCAGCAGGGTGAGAGGACAAAATGAAAAACTGTTTTTT.